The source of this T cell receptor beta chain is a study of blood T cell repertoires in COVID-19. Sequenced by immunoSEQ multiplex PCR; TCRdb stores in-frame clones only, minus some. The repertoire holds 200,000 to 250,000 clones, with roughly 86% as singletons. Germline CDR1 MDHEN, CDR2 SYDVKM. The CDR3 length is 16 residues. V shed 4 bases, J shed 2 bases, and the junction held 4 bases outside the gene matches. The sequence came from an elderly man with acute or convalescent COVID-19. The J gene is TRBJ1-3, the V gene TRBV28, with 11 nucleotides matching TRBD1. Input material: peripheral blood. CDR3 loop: CASSYGQGATGNTIYF. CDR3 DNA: TGTGCCAGCAGTTACGGACAGGGGGCTACTGGAAACACCATATATTTT.